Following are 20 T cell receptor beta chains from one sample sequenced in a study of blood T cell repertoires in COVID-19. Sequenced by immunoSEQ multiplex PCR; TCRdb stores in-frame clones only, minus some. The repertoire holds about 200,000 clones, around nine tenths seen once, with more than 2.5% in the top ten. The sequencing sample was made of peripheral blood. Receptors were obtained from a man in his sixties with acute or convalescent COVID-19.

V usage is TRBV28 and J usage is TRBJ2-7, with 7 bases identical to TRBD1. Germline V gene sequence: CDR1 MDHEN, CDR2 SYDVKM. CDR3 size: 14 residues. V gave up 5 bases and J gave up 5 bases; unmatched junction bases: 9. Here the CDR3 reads CASSIRQGPHEQYF. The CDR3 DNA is TGTGCCAGCAGTATCAGACAGGGTCCCCACGAGCAGTACTTC.

Here the CDR3 reads CAWSVPGQGAPMNTEAFF. DNA for the CDR3: TGTGCCTGGAGTGTACCTGGACAGGGGGCACCTATGAACACTGAAGCTTTCTTT. The J gene is TRBJ1-1, the V gene TRBV30; 11 nucleotides match TRBD1. After removal of 0 bases from V and 0 bases from J, the junction contained 9 bases not matched to a gene. The germline CDR1 and CDR2 sequences are GTSNPN and SVGIG (reference sequence). The CDR3 sequence is 18 residues long.

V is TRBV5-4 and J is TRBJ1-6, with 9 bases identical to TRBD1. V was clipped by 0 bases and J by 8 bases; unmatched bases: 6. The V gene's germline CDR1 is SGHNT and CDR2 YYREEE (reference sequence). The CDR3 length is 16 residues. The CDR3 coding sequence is TGTGCCAGCAGCTTGGTATCGGGACAGGGCGATTCACCCCTCCACTTT. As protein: CASSLVSGQGDSPLHF.

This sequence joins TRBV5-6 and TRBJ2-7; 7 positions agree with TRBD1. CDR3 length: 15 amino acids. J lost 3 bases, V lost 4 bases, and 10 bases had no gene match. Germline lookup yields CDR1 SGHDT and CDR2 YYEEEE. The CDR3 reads CASSDPGGGGYEQYF. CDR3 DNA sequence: TGTGCCAGCAGCGACCCAGGGGGTGGTGGCTACGAGCAGTACTTC.

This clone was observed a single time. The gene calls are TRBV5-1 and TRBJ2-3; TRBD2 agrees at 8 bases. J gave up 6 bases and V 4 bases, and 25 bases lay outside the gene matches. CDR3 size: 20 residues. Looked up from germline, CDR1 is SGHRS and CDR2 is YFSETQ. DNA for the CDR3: TGCGCCAGCAGCCCCGGGGAGTGGCGGGGGGCCTACCTCGGTTGGGATACGCAGTATTTT. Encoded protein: CASSPGEWRGAYLGWDTQYF.

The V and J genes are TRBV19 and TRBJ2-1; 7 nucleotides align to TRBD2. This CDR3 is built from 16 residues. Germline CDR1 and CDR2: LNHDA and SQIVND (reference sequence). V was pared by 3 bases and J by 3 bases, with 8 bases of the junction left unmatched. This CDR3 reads CASSMTGRGYYNEQFF. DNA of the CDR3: TGTGCCAGTAGTATGACGGGGAGGGGCTACTACAATGAGCAGTTCTTC.

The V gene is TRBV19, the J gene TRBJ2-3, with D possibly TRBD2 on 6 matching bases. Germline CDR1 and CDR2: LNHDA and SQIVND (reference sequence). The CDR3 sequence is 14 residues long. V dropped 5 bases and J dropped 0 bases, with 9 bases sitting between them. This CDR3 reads CASSLGTSTDTQYF. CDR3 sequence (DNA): TGTGCCAGTAGTCTGGGGACTAGCACAGATACGCAGTATTTT.

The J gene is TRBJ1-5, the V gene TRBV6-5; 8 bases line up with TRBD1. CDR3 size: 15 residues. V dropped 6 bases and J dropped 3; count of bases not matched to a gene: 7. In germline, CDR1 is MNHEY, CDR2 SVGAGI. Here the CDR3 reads CASSPRDRPNQPQHF. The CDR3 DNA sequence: TGTGCCAGCAGCCCCCGGGACAGGCCCAATCAGCCCCAGCATTTT.

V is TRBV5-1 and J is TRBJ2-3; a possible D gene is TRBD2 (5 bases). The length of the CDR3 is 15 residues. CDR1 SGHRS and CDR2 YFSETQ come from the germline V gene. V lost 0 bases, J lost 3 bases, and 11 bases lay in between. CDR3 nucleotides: TGCGCCAGCAGCTTGGCCAGCGGTTTAACAGATACGCAGTATTTT. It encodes CASSLASGLTDTQYF. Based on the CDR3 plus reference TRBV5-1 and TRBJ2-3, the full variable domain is KAGVTQTPRYLIKTRGQQVTLSCSPISGHRSVSWYQQTPGQGLQFLFEYFSETQRNKGNFPGRFSGRQFSNSRSEMNVSTLELGDSALYLCASSLASGLTDTQYFGPGTRLTVL.

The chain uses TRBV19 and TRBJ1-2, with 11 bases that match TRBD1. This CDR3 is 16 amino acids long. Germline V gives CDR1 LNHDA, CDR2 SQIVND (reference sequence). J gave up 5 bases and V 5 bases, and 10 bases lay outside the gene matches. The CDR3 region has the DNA TGTGCCAGTAGTCCCCCTCAGGACAGGGGGCTATATGGCTACACCTTC. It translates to CASSPPQDRGLYGYTF.

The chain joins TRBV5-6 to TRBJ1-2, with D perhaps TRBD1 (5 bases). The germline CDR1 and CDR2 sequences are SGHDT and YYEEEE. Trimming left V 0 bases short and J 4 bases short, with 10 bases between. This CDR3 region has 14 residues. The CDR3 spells CASSLGRQLYGYTF. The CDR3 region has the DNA TGTGCCAGCAGCTTGGGTCGACAGCTCTATGGCTACACCTTC.

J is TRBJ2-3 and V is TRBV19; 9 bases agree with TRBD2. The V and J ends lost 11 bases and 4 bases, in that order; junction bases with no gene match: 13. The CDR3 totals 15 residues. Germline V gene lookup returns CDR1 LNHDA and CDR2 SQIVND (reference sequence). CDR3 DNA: TGTGCCTCCCGCTGGGGCGGGGGGGCGGCAGATACGCAGTATTTT. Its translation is CASRWGGGAADTQYF.

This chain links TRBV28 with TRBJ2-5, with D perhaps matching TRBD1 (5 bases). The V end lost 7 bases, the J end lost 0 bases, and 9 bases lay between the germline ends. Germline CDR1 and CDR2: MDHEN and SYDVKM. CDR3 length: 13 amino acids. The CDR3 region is CASKYRYQETQYF. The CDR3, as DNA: TGTGCCAGCAAGTACAGGTACCAAGAGACCCAGTACTTC.

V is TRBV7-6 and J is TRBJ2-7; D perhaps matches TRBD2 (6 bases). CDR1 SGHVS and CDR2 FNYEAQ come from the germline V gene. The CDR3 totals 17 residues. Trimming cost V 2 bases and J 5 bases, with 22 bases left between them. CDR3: CASSLLSGSGFIDEQYF. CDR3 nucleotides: TGTGCCAGCAGCTTATTATCGGGCAGCGGGTTTATCGACGAGCAGTACTTC.

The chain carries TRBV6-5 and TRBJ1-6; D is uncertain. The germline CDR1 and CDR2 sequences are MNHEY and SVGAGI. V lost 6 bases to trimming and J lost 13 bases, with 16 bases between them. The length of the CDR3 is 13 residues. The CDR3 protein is CASRFGLSRPLHF. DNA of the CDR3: TGTGCCAGCAGATTCGGACTGTCTCGTCCCCTCCACTTT.

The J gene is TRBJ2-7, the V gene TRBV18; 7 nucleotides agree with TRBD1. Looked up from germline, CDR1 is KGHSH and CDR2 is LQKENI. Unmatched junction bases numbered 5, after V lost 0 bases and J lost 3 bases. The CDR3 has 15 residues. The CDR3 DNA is TGTGCCAGCTCACCACCCGACAGGGTGAGCTACGAGCAGTACTTC. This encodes CASSPPDRVSYEQYF.

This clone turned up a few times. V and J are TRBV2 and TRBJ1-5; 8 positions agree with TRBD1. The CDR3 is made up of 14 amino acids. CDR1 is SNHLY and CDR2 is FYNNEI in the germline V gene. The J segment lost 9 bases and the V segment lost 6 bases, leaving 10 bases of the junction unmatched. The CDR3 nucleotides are TGTGCCAGCAGGAGGGACAGGTCGGGAGGGCCCCAGCATTTT. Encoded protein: CASRRDRSGGPQHF. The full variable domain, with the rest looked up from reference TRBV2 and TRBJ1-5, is EPEVTQTPSHQVTQMGQEVILRCVPISNHLYFYWYRQILGQKVEFLVSFYNNEISEKSEIFDDQFSVERPDGSNFTLKIRSTKLEDSAMYFCASRRDRSGGPQHFGDGTRLSIL.

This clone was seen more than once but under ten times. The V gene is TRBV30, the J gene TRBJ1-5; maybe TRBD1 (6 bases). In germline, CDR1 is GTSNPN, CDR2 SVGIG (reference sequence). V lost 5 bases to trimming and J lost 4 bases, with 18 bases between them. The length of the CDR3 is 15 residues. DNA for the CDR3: TGTGCCTGGCACAGCGGGGCCAGGGGTAATCAGCCCCAGCATTTT. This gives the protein CAWHSGARGNQPQHF. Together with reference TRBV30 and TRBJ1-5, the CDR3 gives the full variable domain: SQTIHQWPATLVQPVGSPLSLECTVEGTSNPNLYWYRQAAGRGLQLLFYSVGIGQISSEVPQNLSASRPQDRQFILSSKKLLLSDSGFYLCAWHSGARGNQPQHFGDGTRLSIL.

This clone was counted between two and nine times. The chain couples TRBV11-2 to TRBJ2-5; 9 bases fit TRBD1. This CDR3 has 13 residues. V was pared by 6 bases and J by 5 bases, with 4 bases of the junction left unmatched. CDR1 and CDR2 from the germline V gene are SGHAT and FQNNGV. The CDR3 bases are TGTGCCAGCAGGAAGACAGGGGGGGAGACCCAGTACTTC. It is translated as CASRKTGGETQYF.

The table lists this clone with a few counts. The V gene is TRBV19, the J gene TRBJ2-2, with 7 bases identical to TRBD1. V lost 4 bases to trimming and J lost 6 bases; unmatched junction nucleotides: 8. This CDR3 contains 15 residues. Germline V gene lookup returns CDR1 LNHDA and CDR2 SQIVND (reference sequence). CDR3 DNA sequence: TGTGCCAGTAGTAGCAGCGGACAGGTCGCCGGGGAGCTGTTTTTT. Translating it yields CASSSSGQVAGELFF.